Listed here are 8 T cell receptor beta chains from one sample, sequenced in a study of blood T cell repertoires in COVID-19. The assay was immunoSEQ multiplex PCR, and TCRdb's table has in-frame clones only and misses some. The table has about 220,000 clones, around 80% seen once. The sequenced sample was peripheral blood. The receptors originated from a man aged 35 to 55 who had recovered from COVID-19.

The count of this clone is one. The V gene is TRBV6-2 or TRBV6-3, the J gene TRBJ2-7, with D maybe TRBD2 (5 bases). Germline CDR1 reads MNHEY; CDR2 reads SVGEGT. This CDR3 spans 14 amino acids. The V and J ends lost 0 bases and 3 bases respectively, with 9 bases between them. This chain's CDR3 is CASSYSKRGYEQYF. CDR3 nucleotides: TGTGCCAGCAGTTACTCGAAACGGGGCTACGAGCAGTACTTC.

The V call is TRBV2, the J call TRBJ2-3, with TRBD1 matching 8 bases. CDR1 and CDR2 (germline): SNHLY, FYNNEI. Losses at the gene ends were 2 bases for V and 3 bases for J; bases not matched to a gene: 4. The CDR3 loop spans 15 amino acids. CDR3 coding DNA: TGTGCCAGCAGTGAAAGGAGACAGGGGACAGATACGCAGTATTTT. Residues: CASSERRQGTDTQYF.

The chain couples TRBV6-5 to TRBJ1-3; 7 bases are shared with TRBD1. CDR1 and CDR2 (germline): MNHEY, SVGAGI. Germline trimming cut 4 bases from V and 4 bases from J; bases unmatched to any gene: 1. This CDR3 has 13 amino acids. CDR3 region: CASSLTGGNTIYF. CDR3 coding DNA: TGTGCCAGCAGTTTGACAGGGGGAAACACCATATATTTT.

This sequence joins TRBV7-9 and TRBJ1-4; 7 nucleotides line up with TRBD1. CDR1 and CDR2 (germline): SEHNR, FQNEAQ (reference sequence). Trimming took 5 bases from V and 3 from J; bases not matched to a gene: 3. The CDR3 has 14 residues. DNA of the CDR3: TGTGCCAGCAGCACGACAGGGTCTAATGAAAAACTGTTTTTT. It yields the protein CASSTTGSNEKLFF. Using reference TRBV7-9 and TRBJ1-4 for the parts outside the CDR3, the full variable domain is DTGVSQNPRHKITKRGQNVTFRCDPISEHNRLYWYRQTLGQGPEFLTYFQNEAQLEKSRLLSDRFSAERPKGSFSTLEIQRTEQGDSAMYLCASSTTGSNEKLFFGSGTQLSVL.

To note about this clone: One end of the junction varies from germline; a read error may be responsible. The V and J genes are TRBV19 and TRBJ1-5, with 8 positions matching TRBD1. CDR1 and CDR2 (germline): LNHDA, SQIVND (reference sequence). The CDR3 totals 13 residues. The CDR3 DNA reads TGTGCCAGTAGTGTAAGAAGGGACAGGCCCCCGCATTTT. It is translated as CASSVRRDRPPHF.

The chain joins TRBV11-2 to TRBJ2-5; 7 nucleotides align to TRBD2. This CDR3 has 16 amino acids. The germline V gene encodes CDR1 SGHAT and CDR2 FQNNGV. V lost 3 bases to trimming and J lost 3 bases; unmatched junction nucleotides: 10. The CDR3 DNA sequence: TGTGCCAGCAGCTTTGGTGGGGGGGGAACCGAAGAGACCCAGTACTTC. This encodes CASSFGGGGTEETQYF.

The CDR3 spells CASSPGDSSNQPQHF. The CDR3 DNA is TGTGCCAGCAGCCCCGGAGACAGTAGCAATCAGCCCCAGCATTTT. The chain couples TRBV3-1 (or the pseudogene TRBV3-2) to TRBJ1-5, with a possible D match to TRBD1 (5 bases). Germline V gives CDR1 LGHDT, CDR2 YNNKEL (reference sequence). This CDR3 comprises 15 residues. V was pared by 4 bases and J by 0 bases, with 10 bases between.

The CDR3, as DNA: TGTGCCAGCAGCTTCCTCGGGGGGCCCCAGCATTTT. This translates into CASSFLGGPQHF. This chain connects TRBV11-3 to TRBJ1-5, with D maybe TRBD1 (5 bases). V gave up 3 bases and J gave up 9 bases, with 9 bases separating them. The CDR3 extends over 12 amino acids. Looked up from germline, CDR1 is SGHNT and CDR2 is YENEEA.